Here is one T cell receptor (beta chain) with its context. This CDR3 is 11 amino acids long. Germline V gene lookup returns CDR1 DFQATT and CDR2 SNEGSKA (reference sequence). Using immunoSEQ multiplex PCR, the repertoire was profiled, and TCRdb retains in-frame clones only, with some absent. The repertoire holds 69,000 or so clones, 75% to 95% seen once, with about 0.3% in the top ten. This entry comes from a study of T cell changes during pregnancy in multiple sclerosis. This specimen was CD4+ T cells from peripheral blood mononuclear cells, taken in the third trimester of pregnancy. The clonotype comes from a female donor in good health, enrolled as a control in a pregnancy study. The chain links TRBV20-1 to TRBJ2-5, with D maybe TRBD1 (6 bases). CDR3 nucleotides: TGCAGCGAGCAGGGGCAAGAGACCCAGTACTTC. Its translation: CSEQGQETQYF.